This T cell receptor beta chain is from a study of CXCR3-negative and CXCR3-positive naive CD8 T cells. The CDR3 is 11 amino acids. Germline V gene data show CDR1 as SQVTM and CDR2 as ANQGSEA. On this clonotype: Its antigen is unknown.

TRB cDNA was prepared as libraries by UMI-labeled 5' RACE. From the 5' RACE reads, TCRdb lists one entry per CDR3 protein and no DNA. This sample contains roughly 120,000 distinct CDR3 sequences. The study, taken as a whole, reports: More hydrophobic TRB CDR3s occurred in CXCR3-positive than in CXCR3-negative naive cells.

The chain links TRBV29-1 to TRBJ1-2. Sequenced material: naive CXCR3+ CD8+ T cells from blood. Regarding subset: CD45RO-CCR7+CD27+CD95- naive CD8+ T cells expressing CXCR3 (TNR3+). The TCR originated in a human donor in good health. Some clones in this sample may be carry-over from other donors' samples. The CDR3 sequence: CSPEERYGYTF.